The source of this TCR beta chain is a study of a mutant IDH1 vaccine in newly diagnosed glioma. Details on this clone: The antigen is not known. At one end, the junction sequence differs from germline, possibly due to a read error.

Time point of the sample: week 5, during vaccination. The content of each vaccine dose was 300 ug of mutant IDH1 20-mer peptide, and topical imiquimod accompanied it. Profiled with immunoSEQ multiplex PCR; TCRdb holds only in-frame clones, not every one. This table has tens of thousands of clones, approximately 88% appearing once. CDR3 length: 14 amino acids. Germline values: CDR1 SQVTM, CDR2 ANQGSEA. The genes are TRBV29-1 and TRBJ2-3, with 7 bases fitting TRBD1. Sequenced material: PBMCs, taken from a glioma patient whose treatment included an IDH1 peptide vaccine. The clonotype was recovered from a young man with glioma. The CDR3 region has the DNA TGCAGCTCAAGTGGGGAAGCCAGGGGGATACGCAGGGATTTT. This sequence encodes CSSSGEARGIRRDF.